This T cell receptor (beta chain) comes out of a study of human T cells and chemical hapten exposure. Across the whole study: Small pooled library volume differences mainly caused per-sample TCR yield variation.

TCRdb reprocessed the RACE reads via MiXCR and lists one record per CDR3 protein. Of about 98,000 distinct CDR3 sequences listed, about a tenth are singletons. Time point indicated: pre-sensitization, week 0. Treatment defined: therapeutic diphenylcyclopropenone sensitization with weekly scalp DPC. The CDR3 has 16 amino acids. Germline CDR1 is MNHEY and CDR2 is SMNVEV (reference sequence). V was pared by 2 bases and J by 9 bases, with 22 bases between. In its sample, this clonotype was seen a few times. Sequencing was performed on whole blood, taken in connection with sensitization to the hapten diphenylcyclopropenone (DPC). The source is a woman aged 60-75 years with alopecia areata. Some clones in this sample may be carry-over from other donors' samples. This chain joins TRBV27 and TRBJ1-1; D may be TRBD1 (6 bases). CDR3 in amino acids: CASSLKGGPSGFQAFF. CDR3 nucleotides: TGTGCCAGCAGTTTAAAGGGGGGACCCTCAGGGTTTCAAGCTTTCTTT.